This TCR beta chain was obtained from a study of OX40 agonist ivuxolimab in advanced cancers. Whole-study context: Each patient was given ivuxolimab into a vein every 2 weeks, at 0.01 to 10 mg/kg. People in dose escalation had one of these cancers: hepatocellular carcinoma, melanoma, renal cell or head and neck cancer.

Assay: immunoSEQ multiplex PCR; the TCRdb copy retains only in-frame clones and omits some. The repertoire holds just under 75,000 clones, with about 93% as singletons. Between the trimmed V and J ends, which lost 4 bases and 3 bases, there was a span of 10 bases. The CDR3 sequence is 14 residues long. Germline lookup yields CDR1 SEHNR and CDR2 FQNEAQ (reference sequence). This clone turned up a few times. This same CDR3 is encoded by further DNA sequences in the sample. The chain combines TRBV7-9 with TRBJ1-5, with D possibly being TRBD1 (6 bases). The TCR originated in an adult with an advanced solid tumor such as melanoma, head and neck, liver or kidney cancer. The specimen was CD4+ or CD8+ T cells sorted from blood, collected in a trial of the OX40 agonist ivuxolimab. The CDR3 loop reads CASSSGQPNQPQHF. The CDR3 DNA follows: TGTGCCAGCAGCTCCGGACAGCCCAATCAGCCCCAGCATTTT.